This TCR beta chain was found in a study of T cell responses to AZD1222 COVID-19 vaccine (dated by TCRdb to about 2021). General notes on the study: AZD1222 recipients with second doses at about 4 weeks or about 12 weeks were pooled, because spike-specific TCR depth and breadth did not differ between schedules. A total of 233 trial participants underwent TCR sequencing, of whom roughly 210 had received two doses of AZD1222 and roughly 26 had received two doses of the MenACWY control vaccine. Enrollment into the trials was organized by age into subgroups of 18-55, 56-69 and 70-plus years, and those subgroups contained roughly 150, 30 and 60 TCR-sequenced participants, respectively.

The paper's findings and limits, for the study overall: Because no day 14 peak-response samples were available, repertoires were characterized only after the peak T cell response. The 56-69-year group was small, and its depth increase did not reach significance, likely because of low power. Conclusions about previously exposed vaccinees are limited because only five or six AZD1222 recipients were SARS-CoV-2 seropositive at baseline. The vaccine-associated CD4 TCRs covered the entire spike protein, and the dominant responses fell in regions 160-218 and 743-854. Participants were mostly white British and included more females than males, and it was suggested by the authors that clonal diversity may have been underestimated. Reportedly, close to half of the unique spike-specific TCRs recognized epitopes lying outside the regions that are mutated in the B.1.351 and B.1.1.7 variants. Spike-specific TCR breadth and depth rose significantly after two AZD1222 doses compared with day 0 and with MenACWY recipients.

Reading the germline V gene gives CDR1 SGHDT and CDR2 YYEEEE. The V and J ends are trimmed by 4 bases and 3 bases, leaving 8 bases between them. The CDR3 numbers 12 residues from cysteine through phenylalanine. The sequence is cut down to CDR3 DNA, 36 bases in frame from base 1. Explained via the paper, the time point label denotes: baseline before first vaccination. Vaccinee samples were obtained from the UK trials COV001 and COV002, which included a single-blind randomized controlled phase 2/3 trial of AZD1222 (ChAdOx1 nCoV-19) in healthy adults. Trial participant PBMC samples were collected at day 0 and day 28 after the second dose for TCRbeta chain sequencing. Comment on this clone: Its antigen has not been determined. Base quality data are lacking; no much larger clone is found one base away.

The CDR3 regions of human TCRbeta chains were analyzed by immunosequencing. Under the source paper's analysis protocol: Repertoire TCRs were checked for matches against a reference library of SARS-CoV-2-specific TCRs that had been generated using the MIRA antigen-specificity platform. Breadth meant the fraction of unique TCRs that were SARS-CoV-2-associated, whereas depth meant the fraction of total T cells that were SARS-CoV-2-associated. Using the MIRA data, each spike-specific TCR was assigned both to the spike region to which the TCR was reactive and to a CD4 or CD8 class. Log10-transformed breadth and depth values were compared by one-way ANOVA with Sidak's multiple comparisons tests. What TCRdb holds here is the immuneACCESS table cut down to in-frame rearrangements. Part of the clones is not present; checked against another copy, under half of the missing clones reflect an unresolved V gene, and the others are unexplained. Clone size and the V and J calls come from that table; the DNA yielded D and trimming. For this sample there are more than 100,000 clones; 91% appear just once. The ten largest clonotypes hold less than 55% of the sample.

This chain is built from TRBV5-6 and TRBJ2-7; the D gene assignment is ambiguous. The TCR comes from an adult in good health. This material consisted of peripheral blood, taken on day 0 of AZD1222 vaccination. CDR3 protein: CASSGISYEQYF. The nucleotide sequence is TGTGCCAGCAGCGGTATCAGCTACGAGCAGTACTTC.